Below, one TCR beta chain is given with its context. This clone's antigen is unknown. Per-base quality was not reported, and no clone a single base away is much larger than it. The source of the sample is a study of Ad26.COV2.S vaccination and SARS-CoV-2 variants (dated by TCRdb to the early 2020s). Regarding the study in general: Donors in the vaccine arm were drawn from COV1001, a multicentre, randomized, double-blind, placebo-controlled phase I-IIa trial testing Ad26.COV2.S in healthy adults. Ad26.COV2.S was given intramuscularly at 5x10^10 or 1x10^11 viral particles, as a single shot or as two shots 56 days apart. Sequencing of the TCRbeta repertoire served to evaluate the specificity and breadth of SARS-CoV-2-reactive T cell receptors following Ad26.COV2.S vaccination. A total of around 32 samples were included in the TCR-sequenced set, comprising about 20 Ad26.COV2.S vaccine recipients, 5 placebo recipients and 8 SARS-CoV-2 convalescent individuals. Trial participants were randomized into five groups of five, in which low-dose or high-dose Ad26.COV2.S was given once or twice, or placebo was given on both occasions. Investigators did not know the trial group allocation while performing experiments and assessing outcomes.

Here is what the overall study found, with its caveats: The study was not powered to compare responses between vaccine doses or regimens. Substantial breadth of spike-specific CD8+ and CD4+ T cell responses was reported after vaccination. Non-spike TCR breadth was comparable between vaccine and placebo recipients, consistent with the vaccine containing only spike. Ad26.COV2.S recipients had higher spike-specific TCR breadth than placebo recipients (P = 0.0014). The authors noted that total T cell responses may have been underestimated by the TCR breadth and depth analyses.

The treatment or condition label on this specimen signifies: 19 received Ad26.COV2.S at low or high dose, single or two shots; about 5 received placebo; per-sample allocation not given. Repertoires of vaccine and placebo recipients were sequenced from samples taken on day 63 after the first injection. Cohort 1b enrolled roughly 25 adults aged 18-55 years at a single site in Boston, USA, between 29 July and 7 August 2020. Ad26.COV2.S was a replication-incompetent adenovirus type 26 vector expressing a prefusion-stabilized SARS-CoV-2 spike protein from the original Wuhan strain. Via the germline V gene, CDR1 is SGHVS and CDR2 FQNEAQ. The CDR3 contains 16 residues, cysteine and phenylalanine counted. Only the CDR3 portion is preserved as DNA: 48 bases, with reading frame beginning at the first base. Germline trimming: 5 bases from V, 1 base from J; junction bases outside gene matches: 10. The immunoSEQ Assay was the method used to sequence TCRbeta CDR3 regions. After extraction, genomic DNA underwent amplification by bias-controlled multiplex PCR, followed by high-throughput sequencing. The paper's processing steps were these. To quantify the absolute abundance of every unique TCRbeta CDR3 region, sequences were collapsed and filtered. Usable DNA was measured by amplifying reference genes present in all nucleated cells, and TCRbeta template counts were normalized to that usable DNA to estimate T cell fraction. Repertoire TCRs were annotated as SARS-CoV-2-specific by exact matching of V gene, CDR3 amino acid sequence and J gene to a known reactive TCR set. MIRA supplied the reference SARS-CoV-2 TCR set, which was filtered for enrichment in COVID-19-positive ImmuneCODE repertoires so that public or cross-reactive TCRs were removed. Based on the MIRA antigens, annotated TCRs were further analysed at the level of specific ORF or position within ORF. Depth was the summed frequency of annotated unique rearrangements, while breadth was defined as annotated unique rearrangements over total unique productive rearrangements. Group comparisons of TCR breadth used two-sided Wilcoxon rank-sum tests. Held by TCRdb, this immuneACCESS table contains in-frame sequences only and omits some clones. Under half of the omission traces to an unresolved V gene where checked; the cause of the rest is unknown. V and J calls and clone size are copied from that table; D and trimming were computed from the DNA. Recorded for this sample are more than 300,000 clones; more than 70% of them occurred a single time. The biggest ten clones account for more than 1.5% of the sample.

In this chain, TRBV7-8 is recombined with TRBJ2-7; 8 nucleotides in the junction match TRBD1. This receptor was obtained from a person between 18 and 65 years old who received the Ad26.COV2.S COVID-19 vaccine or a placebo. The specimen was peripheral blood, collected in a trial of Ad26.COV2.S vaccine versus placebo. The nucleotide sequence is given as TGTGCCAGCAGCCCCTTCTTCGGACAGGGATCCTACGAGCAGTACTTC. This encodes CASSPFFGQGSYEQYF. With the rest looked up from the reference TRBV7-8 and TRBJ2-7 genes rather than sequenced, the full variable domain is GAGVSQSPRYKVAKRGQDVALRCDPISGHVSLFWYQQALGQGPEFLTYFQNEAQLDKSGLPSDRFFAERPEGSVSTLKIQRTQQEDSAVYLCASSPFFGQGSYEQYFGPGTRLTVT.